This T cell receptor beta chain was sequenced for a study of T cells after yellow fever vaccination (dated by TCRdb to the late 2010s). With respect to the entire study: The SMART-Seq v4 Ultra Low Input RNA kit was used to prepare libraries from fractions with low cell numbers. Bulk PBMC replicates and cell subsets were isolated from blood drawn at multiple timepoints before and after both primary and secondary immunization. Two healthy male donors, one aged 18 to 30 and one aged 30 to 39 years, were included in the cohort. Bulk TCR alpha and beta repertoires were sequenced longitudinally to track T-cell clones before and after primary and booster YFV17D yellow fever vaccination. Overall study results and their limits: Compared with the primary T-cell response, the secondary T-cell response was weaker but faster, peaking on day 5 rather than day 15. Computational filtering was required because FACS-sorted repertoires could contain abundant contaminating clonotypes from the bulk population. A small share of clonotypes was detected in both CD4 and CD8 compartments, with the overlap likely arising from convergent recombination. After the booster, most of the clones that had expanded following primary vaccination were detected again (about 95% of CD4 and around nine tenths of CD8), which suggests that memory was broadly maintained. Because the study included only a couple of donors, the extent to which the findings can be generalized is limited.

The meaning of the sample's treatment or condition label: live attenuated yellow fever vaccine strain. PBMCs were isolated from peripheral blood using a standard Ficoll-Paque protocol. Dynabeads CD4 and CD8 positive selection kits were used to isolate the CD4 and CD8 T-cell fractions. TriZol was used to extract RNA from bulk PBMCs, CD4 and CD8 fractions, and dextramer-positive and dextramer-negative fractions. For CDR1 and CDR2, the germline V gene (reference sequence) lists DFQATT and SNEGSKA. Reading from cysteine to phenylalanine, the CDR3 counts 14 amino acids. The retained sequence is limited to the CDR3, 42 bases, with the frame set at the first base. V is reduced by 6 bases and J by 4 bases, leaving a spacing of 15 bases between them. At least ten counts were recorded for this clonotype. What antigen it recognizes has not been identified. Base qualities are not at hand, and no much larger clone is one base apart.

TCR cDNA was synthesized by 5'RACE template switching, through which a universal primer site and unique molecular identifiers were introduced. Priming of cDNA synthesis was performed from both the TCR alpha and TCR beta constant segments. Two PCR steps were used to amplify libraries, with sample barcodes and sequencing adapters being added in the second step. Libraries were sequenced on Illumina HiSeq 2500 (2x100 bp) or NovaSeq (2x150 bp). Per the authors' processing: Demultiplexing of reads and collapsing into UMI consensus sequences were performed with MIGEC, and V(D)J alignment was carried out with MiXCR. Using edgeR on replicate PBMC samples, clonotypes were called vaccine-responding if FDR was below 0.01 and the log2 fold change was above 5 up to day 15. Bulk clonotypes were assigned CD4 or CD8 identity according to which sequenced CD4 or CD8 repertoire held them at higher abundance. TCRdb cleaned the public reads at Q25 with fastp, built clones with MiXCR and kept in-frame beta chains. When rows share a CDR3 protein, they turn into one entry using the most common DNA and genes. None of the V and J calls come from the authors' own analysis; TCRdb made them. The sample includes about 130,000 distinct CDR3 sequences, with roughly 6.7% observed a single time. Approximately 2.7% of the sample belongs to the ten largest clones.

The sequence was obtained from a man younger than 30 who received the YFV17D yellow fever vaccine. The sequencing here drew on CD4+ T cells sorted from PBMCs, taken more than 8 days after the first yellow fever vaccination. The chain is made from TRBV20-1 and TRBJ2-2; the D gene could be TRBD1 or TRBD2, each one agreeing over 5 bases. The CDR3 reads CSARIAGSTGELFF. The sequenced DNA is TGCAGTGCCCGCATTGCAGGGAGCACCGGGGAGCTGTTTTTT.